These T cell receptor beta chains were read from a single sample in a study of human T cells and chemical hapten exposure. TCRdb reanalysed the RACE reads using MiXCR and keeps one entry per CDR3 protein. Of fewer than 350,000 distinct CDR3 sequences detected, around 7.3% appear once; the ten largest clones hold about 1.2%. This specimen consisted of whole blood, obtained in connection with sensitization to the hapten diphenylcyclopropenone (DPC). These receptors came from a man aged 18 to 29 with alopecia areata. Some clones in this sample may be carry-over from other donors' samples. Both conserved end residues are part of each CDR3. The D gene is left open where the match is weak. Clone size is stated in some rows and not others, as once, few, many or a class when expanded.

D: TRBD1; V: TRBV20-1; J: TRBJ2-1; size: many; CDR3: CSARPGQGGNEQFF; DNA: TGCAGTGCTAGACCGGGACAGGGGGGGAATGAGCAGTTCTTC
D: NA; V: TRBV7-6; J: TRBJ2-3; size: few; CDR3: CASSRDLGDTQYF; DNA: TGTGCCAGCAGCCGGGACCTGGGAGATACGCAGTATTTT
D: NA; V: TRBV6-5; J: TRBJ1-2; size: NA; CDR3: CASSYVAGSDYGYTF; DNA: TGTGCCAGCAGTTACGTAGCAGGTTCTGACTATGGCTACACCTTC
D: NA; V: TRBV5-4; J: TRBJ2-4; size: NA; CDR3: CASSLGGTVAKNIQYF; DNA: TGTGCCAGCAGCTTGGGGGGGACTGTAGCCAAAAACATTCAGTACTTC
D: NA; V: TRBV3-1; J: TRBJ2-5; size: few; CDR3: CASSQGLGQETQYF; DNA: TGTGCCAGCAGCCAAGGTCTAGGCCAAGAGACCCAGTACTTC
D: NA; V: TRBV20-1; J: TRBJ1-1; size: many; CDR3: CSAREGGLGTEAFF; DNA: TGCAGTGCTAGAGAGGGGGGATTGGGAACTGAAGCTTTCTTT
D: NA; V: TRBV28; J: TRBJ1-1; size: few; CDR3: CASSLLFGRVGTEAFF; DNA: TGTGCCAGCAGTTTGCTATTCGGGAGGGTGGGCACTGAAGCTTTCTTT
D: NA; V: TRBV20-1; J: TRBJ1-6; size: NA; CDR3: CSAGVPSSYNSPLHF; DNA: TGCAGTGCGGGGGTCCCTAGCTCCTATAATTCACCCCTCCACTTT
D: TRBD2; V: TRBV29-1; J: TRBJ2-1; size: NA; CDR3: CSGAGTSGVSSYNEQFF; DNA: TGCAGCGGCGCCGGGACTAGTGGCGTAAGCTCCTACAATGAGCAGTTCTTC
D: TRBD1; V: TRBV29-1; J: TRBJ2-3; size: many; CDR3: CSVECRGQGGHPSTDTQYF; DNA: TGCAGCGTTGAGTGTCGCGGACAGGGGGGACATCCCAGCACAGATACGCAGTATTTT
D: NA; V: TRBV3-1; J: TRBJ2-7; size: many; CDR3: CASRQDGTYEQYF; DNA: TGTGCCAGCAGGCAGGACGGTACCTACGAGCAGTACTTC
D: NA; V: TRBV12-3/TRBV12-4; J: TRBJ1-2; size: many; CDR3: CASSHSGFGVADGYTF; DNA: TGTGCCAGCAGCCATTCGGGTTTTGGAGTGGCAGATGGCTACACCTTC
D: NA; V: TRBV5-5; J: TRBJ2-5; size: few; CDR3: CASSLELGYSRQETQYF; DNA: TGTGCCAGCAGCTTGGAACTTGGTTATTCGAGGCAAGAGACCCAGTACTTC
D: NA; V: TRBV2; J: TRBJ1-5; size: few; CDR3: CASAESFLQHF; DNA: TGTGCCAGCGCCGAGAGCTTTCTCCAGCATTTT
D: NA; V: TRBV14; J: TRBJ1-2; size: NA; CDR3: CASSRDTNYGYTF; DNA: TGTGCCAGCAGTCGCGACACTAACTATGGCTACACCTTC
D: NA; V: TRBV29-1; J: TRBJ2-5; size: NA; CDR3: CSVEALQETQYF; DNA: TGCAGCGTTGAAGCCCTCCAAGAGACCCAGTACTTC
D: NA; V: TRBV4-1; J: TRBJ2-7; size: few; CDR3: CASSQAAGQTYEQYF; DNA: TGCGCCAGCAGCCAGGCAGCGGGACAGACCTACGAGCAGTACTTC
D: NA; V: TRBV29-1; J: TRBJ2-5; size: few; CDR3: CSVEDRRASDETQYF; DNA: TGCAGCGTTGAAGATAGGAGGGCTAGCGATGAGACCCAGTACTTC
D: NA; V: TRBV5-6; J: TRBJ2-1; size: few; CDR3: CASSRQAQTYNEQFF; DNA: TGTGCCAGCAGCCGACAGGCCCAGACCTACAATGAGCAGTTCTTC
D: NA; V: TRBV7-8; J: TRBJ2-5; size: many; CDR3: CASSLEASGGTQYF; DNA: TGTGCCAGCAGCTTAGAGGCCAGTGGGGGGACCCAGTACTTC
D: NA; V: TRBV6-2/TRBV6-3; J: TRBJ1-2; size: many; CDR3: CASSYSPSTRNYGYTF; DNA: TGTGCCAGCAGTTACTCCCCGTCGACACGAAACTATGGCTACACCTTC
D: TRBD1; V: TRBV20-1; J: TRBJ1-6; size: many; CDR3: CSAREDRNNSPLHF; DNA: TGCAGTGCTAGAGAGGACAGGAATAATTCACCCCTCCACTTT
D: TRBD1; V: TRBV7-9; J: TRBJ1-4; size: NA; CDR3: CASSYAGTGGPMLFF; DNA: TGTGCCAGCAGCTACGCGGGGACAGGGGGCCCCATGCTGTTTTTT
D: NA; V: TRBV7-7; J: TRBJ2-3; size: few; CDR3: CASSFDTQYF; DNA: TGTGCCAGCAGCTTCGATACGCAGTATTTT
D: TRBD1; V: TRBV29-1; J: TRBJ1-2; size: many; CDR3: CSAGQGIYGYTF; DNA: TGCAGCGCCGGACAGGGGATCTATGGCTACACCTTC
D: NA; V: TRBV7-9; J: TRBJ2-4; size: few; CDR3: CASSSRVGKNIQYF; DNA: TGTGCCAGCAGCTCCAGGGTTGGCAAAAACATTCAGTACTTC
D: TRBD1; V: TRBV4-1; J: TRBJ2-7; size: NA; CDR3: CASSPGQGSRSYEQYF; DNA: TGCGCCAGCAGCCCGGGACAGGGGTCTCGCTCCTACGAGCAGTACTTC
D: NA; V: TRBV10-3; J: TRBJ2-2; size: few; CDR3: CAIAGGSGELFF; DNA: TGTGCCATTGCAGGGGGGAGCGGGGAGCTGTTTTTT
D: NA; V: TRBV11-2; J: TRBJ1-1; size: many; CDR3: CASSRSRGRYTEAFF; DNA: TGTGCCAGCAGCCGAAGCAGGGGACGGTACACTGAAGCTTTCTTT
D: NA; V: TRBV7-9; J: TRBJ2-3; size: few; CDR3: CASSRTLLRTDTQYF; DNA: TGTGCCAGCAGCCGAACCCTATTACGCACAGATACGCAGTATTTT
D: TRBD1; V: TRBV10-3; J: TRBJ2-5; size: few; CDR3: CAISSEDRGRQETQYF; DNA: TGTGCCATCAGTTCAGAGGACAGGGGGCGGCAAGAGACCCAGTACTTC
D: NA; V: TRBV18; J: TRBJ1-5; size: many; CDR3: CASSPMEGNQPQHF; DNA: TGTGCCAGCTCACCAATGGAGGGCAATCAGCCCCAGCATTTT
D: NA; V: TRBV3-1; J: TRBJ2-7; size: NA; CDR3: CASSLINGGPEQYF; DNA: TGTGCCAGCAGCCTCATAAACGGAGGCCCCGAGCAGTACTTC
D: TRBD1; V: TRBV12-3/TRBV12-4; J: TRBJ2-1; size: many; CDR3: CASTIDRVSYNEQFF; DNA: TGTGCCAGCACCATTGACAGGGTCTCCTACAATGAGCAGTTCTTC
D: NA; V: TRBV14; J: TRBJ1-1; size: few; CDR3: CASSLKDFIQEYTEAFF; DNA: TGTGCCAGCAGCCTAAAGGATTTTATACAGGAATACACTGAAGCTTTCTTT
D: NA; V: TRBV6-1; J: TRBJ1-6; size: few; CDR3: CASSEGHNSPLHF; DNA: TGTGCCAGCAGTGAAGGACATAATTCACCCCTCCACTTT
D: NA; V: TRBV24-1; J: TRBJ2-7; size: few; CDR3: CATSDTGQIYGQYF; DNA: TGTGCCACCAGTGACACTGGACAAATCTACGGCCAGTACTTC
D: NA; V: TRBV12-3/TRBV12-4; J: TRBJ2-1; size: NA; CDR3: CASSWRYNEQFF; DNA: TGTGCCAGCAGCTGGAGGTACAATGAGCAGTTCTTC
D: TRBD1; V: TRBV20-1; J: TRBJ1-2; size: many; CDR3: CSASNRGASYGYTF; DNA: TGCAGTGCTTCGAACAGGGGGGCGTCCTATGGCTACACCTTC
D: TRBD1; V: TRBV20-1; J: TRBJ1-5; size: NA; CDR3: CSARRQGRWQPQHF; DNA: TGCAGTGCTAGACGACAGGGGAGGTGGCAGCCCCAGCATTTT
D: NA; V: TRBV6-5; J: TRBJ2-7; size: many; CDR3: CASSYSGLSYEQYF; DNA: TGTGCCAGCAGTTACTCGGGCTTGTCCTACGAGCAGTACTTC
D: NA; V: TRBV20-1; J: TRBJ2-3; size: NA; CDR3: CSARDASSTDTQYF; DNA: TGCAGTGCTAGAGACGCCTCTAGCACAGATACGCAGTATTTT
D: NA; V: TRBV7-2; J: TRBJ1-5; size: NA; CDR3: CASSPRSGSNQPQHF; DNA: TGTGCCAGCAGCCCCCGGTCAGGGAGCAATCAGCCCCAGCATTTT
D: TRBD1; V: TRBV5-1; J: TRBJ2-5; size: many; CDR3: CASSYRQGEETQYF; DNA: TGCGCCAGCAGCTACCGACAGGGTGAAGAGACCCAGTACTTC
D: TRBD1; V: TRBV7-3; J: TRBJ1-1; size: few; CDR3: CASSLSRGTEAFF; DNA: TGTGCCAGCAGCTTAAGCAGGGGGACTGAAGCTTTCTTT
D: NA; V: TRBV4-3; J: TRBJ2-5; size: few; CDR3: CASSQDPLTHTQETQYF; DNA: TGCGCCAGCAGCCAAGACCCGTTGACACACACCCAAGAGACCCAGTACTTC
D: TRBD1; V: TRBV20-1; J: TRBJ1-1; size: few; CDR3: CSARDSEAFF; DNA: TGCAGTGCAAGGGACAGCGAAGCTTTCTTT
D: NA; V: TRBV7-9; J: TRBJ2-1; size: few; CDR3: CASSGGLLRGNEQFF; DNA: TGTGCCAGCAGCGGGGGCCTATTAAGGGGCAATGAGCAGTTCTTC
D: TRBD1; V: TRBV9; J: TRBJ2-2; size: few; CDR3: CASSPLTGSAGELFF; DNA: TGTGCCAGCAGCCCCCTGACAGGGAGTGCCGGGGAGCTGTTTTTT
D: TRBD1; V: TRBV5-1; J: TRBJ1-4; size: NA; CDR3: CASSFPIEQGDEKLFF; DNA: TGCGCCAGCAGCTTTCCAATCGAACAGGGGGATGAAAAACTGTTTTTT
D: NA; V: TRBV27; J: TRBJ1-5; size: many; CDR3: CASRPFSVSNQPQHF; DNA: TGTGCCAGCAGACCCTTCTCGGTTAGCAATCAGCCCCAGCATTTT
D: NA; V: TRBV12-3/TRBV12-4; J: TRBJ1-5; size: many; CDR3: CASSLQLFNQPQHF; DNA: TGTGCCAGCAGTTTACAACTGTTCAATCAGCCCCAGCATTTT
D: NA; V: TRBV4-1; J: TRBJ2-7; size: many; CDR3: CASSQVGGLSSSYEQYF; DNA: TGCGCCAGCAGCCAAGTAGGGGGACTCAGTAGCTCCTACGAGCAGTACTTC
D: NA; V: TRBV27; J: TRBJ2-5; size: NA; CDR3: CASSLMGLSQETQYF; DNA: TGTGCCAGCAGTTTAATGGGACTGAGCCAAGAGACCCAGTACTTC
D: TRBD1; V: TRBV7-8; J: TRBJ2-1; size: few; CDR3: CASSELRDRRNNEQFF; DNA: TGTGCCAGCAGCGAGCTCCGGGACAGGAGAAACAATGAGCAGTTCTTC